This TCR beta chain is drawn from a study of spatial heterogeneity in lung cancer. Study outcomes and limitations: TCRs found ubiquitously expanded in tumor appeared in blood more at resection than at follow-up.

Single TCR cDNA molecules each had their own unique molecular identifier. A single record per CDR3 protein comes from TCRdb applying MiXCR to the 5' RACE reads. The table lists around 110,000 distinct CDR3 sequences, 9% to 15% of them singletons. Time point meaning: blood at routine non-recurrence follow-up after resection. No cell sorting; template was whole RNA from tumor, lung tissue or PBMC. This clonotype was counted only a few times. Antigen specificity is unknown. V was clipped by 5 bases and J by 4 bases; unmatched bases: 5. The CDR3 runs 14 residues. Germline V gives CDR1 MNHNS, CDR2 SASEGT. The TCR comes from a male donor with early-stage non-small cell lung cancer. This chain joins TRBV6-1 and TRBJ1-1, with TRBD1 identical over 9 bases. Specimen: PBMCs, collected at follow-up. The CDR3 sequence is CASSRDRVSTEAFF. In DNA, the CDR3 is TGTGCCAGCAGTCGGGACAGGGTGAGCACTGAAGCTTTCTTT.